What follows are 16 T cell receptor beta chains derived from one specimen sequenced in a study of blood T cells in healthy people across ages (dated by TCRdb to 2014 to 2015). Library creation used 5' RACE. The sequencing machine was an Illumina HiSeq 2500. The second PCR ran for roughly 7 to 11 cycles and used a J-beta primer mix along with a sample-barcoded 5' primer. TCRdb trimmed the raw reads at Q25, called clones with MiXCR and kept productive beta chains. Every CDR3 protein is listed once, alongside the most common genes and DNA of its rows. Here the sample has about 730,000 distinct CDR3 sequences; roughly 44% occur a single time. 20% to 25% of the sample rests with the top ten. The source material was blood. The source of these receptors is a woman aged 55-70 years in good health.

There are many counts of this clonotype. The chain joins TRBV9 to TRBJ2-3; D ambiguous. The CDR3 contains 12 residues. Germline CDR1 reads SGDLS; CDR2 reads YYNGEE. Trimming removed 6 bases at V and 4 bases at J, with 9 bases between. Here the CDR3 reads CASNPGSDTQYF. CDR3 DNA sequence: TGTGCCAGCAACCCCGGGTCAGATACGCAGTATTTT.

The CDR3 DNA sequence: TGTGCCAGCAGCTTCTGGAGGGACTCTGGAAACACCATATATTTT. Translated: CASSFWRDSGNTIYF. The chain is built from TRBV13 and TRBJ1-3; no clear D. V was trimmed by 3 bases and J by 0 bases, leaving 9 bases between them. The CDR3 contains 15 residues. Germline V gene sequence: CDR1 PRHDT, CDR2 FYEKMQ (reference sequence).

This chain connects TRBV7-2 to TRBJ2-3; 8 bases fit TRBD2. CDR1 is SGHTA and CDR2 is FQGNSA in the germline V gene. V trimming: 2 bases; J trimming: 2 bases; junction bases outside the gene matches: 6. The CDR3 extends over 16 amino acids. The CDR3, as DNA: TGTGCCAGCAGCTTAAAGGTTAGCGGGACCACAGATACGCAGTATTTT. Residues: CASSLKVSGTTDTQYF.

This rearrangement joins TRBV14 to TRBJ2-7; 7 nucleotides agree with TRBD2. Germline lookup yields CDR1 SGHDN and CDR2 FVKESK. The junction had 4 bases not matched to a gene; V was cut back by 0 bases and J by 2 bases. CDR3 length equals 15 residues. Here the CDR3 DNA reads TGTGCCAGCAGCCAAGAACTGGGAGGGGCCTACGAGCAGTACTTC. Encoded protein: CASSQELGGAYEQYF.

In this sample, this clonotype turned up a few times. The CDR3 loop is CASSIGWTEETQYF. In DNA, the CDR3 is TGTGCCAGTAGTATAGGGTGGACAGAAGAGACCCAGTACTTC. V gene TRBV19 combines with J gene TRBJ2-5; D perhaps matches TRBD1 (6 bases). The CDR3 covers 14 residues. Germline V gene sequence: CDR1 LNHDA, CDR2 SQIVND (reference sequence). With 1 base removed from V and 3 bases from J, the gap between germline ends came to 9 bases.

This clonotype is a singleton in its sample. The chain uses TRBV15 and TRBJ2-7; tentative D call: TRBD1 (5 bases). TRBJ2-5 matches the DNA end more closely, so the J call is doubtful. CDR1 is LNHNV, CDR2 YYDKDF, per germline (reference sequence). The CDR3 runs 14 residues. The CDR3 nucleotides are TGTGCCACCAGCAGATCAGGGTTCCAAGAGACCCAGTACTTC. Encoded protein: CATSRSGFQETQYF.

Turning to this clonotype: A much larger clonotype is one base distant, so this may be a read error. The rearrangement uses TRBV12-3 or TRBV12-4 and TRBJ2-5; 9 bases map to TRBD1. V was pared by 4 bases and J by 5 bases, with 11 bases of the junction left unmatched. The CDR3 sequence is 16 residues long. CDR3 in amino acids: CASSSQGQGSGETQYF. CDR3 coding DNA: TGTGCCAGCAGTTCCCAAGGACAGGGGTCGGGGGAGACCCAGTACTTC.

The chain is built from TRBV4-2 and TRBJ1-1, with TRBD1 matching over 10 bases. Germline V lookup: CDR1 LGHNA, CDR2 YNFKEQ. CDR3 size: 16 residues. J lost 2 bases, V lost 2 bases, and 5 bases had no gene match. CDR3 region: CASSQRTGGLNTEAFF. The CDR3 nucleotides are TGTGCCAGCAGCCAAAGGACAGGGGGGTTAAACACTGAAGCTTTCTTT.

The CDR3, as DNA: TGTGCCACCAGAATCATGGGCCTACAGCCCCAGCATTTT. It translates to CATRIMGLQPQHF. The chain couples TRBV24-1 to TRBJ1-5; D is unresolved. The CDR3 spans 13 residues. Germline CDR1 reads KGHDR; CDR2 reads SFDVKD. The V and J ends lost 7 bases and 7 bases respectively, with 13 bases between them.

Worth noting for this clonotype: A much larger clonotype is one base distant, so this may be a read error. The chain joins TRBV9 to TRBJ2-7; D might be TRBD1 (6 bases). Trimming pared 0 bases from V and 7 bases from J, leaving 17 bases between. CDR3 size: 15 residues. The V gene's germline CDR1 is SGDLS and CDR2 YYNGEE. CDR3 residues: CASSVVGTGNNEQYF. In DNA form, the CDR3 reads TGTGCCAGCAGCGTAGTCGGTACAGGGAATAATGAGCAGTACTTC.

The chain links TRBV12-3 or TRBV12-4 to TRBJ2-7; 12 bases line up with TRBD2. V was pared by 5 bases and J by 10 bases, with 12 bases of the junction left unmatched. CDR3 size: 15 residues. CDR3 DNA: TGTGCCAGCAGTCCTAGGACTAGCGGGAAAGAGGCCCAGTACTTC. It yields the protein CASSPRTSGKEAQYF.

V gene TRBV27 combines with J gene TRBJ2-1; TRBD2 matches 10 bases. V shed 6 bases, J shed 5 bases, and the junction held 16 bases outside the gene matches. CDR1 MNHEY and CDR2 SMNVEV come from the germline V gene (reference sequence). The CDR3 spans 18 residues. The CDR3 protein is CASSGEAFGTSVNNEQFF. For the CDR3, the DNA is TGTGCCAGCAGCGGGGAGGCCTTCGGGACTAGCGTAAACAATGAGCAGTTCTTC.

This clonotype has just one count. This CDR3 reads CASSPAQTWQYYGYTF. In nucleotides, the CDR3 is TGTGCCAGCAGTCCCGCGCAGACCTGGCAGTACTATGGCTACACCTTC. The chain carries TRBV27 and TRBJ1-2; D is uncertain. The CDR3 covers 16 residues. The V gene's germline CDR1 is MNHEY and CDR2 SMNVEV (reference sequence). Trimming shortened V by 5 bases and J by 3 bases, and 19 bases separated the two germline ends.

In DNA, the CDR3 is TGTGCCAGCAGCGGAGACAGGGGGCTTGTGGGCACTGAAGCTTTCTTT. It translates to CASSGDRGLVGTEAFF. The V and J genes are TRBV21-1 and TRBJ1-1; the DNA was not compared with TRBD1, the D call given in the table. TRBV21-1 counts as a pseudogene. The CDR3 is 16 amino acids.

For the CDR3, the DNA is TGTGCCATCGGCCAGCGGGGGGGCGTAGATACGCAGTATTTT. The encoded protein is CAIGQRGGVDTQYF. The rearrangement links TRBV10-3 to TRBJ2-3, with 10 nucleotides matching TRBD2. The CDR3 is made up of 14 amino acids. Germline V gives CDR1 ENHRY, CDR2 SYGVKD. V dropped 8 bases and J dropped 5; count of bases not matched to a gene: 7.

This clonotype appeared a few times. The chain recombines TRBV20-1 with TRBJ1-1; D is unclear. The CDR3 totals 12 residues. Looked up from germline, CDR1 is DFQATT and CDR2 is SNEGSKA (reference sequence). V was trimmed by 6 bases and J by 1 base, leaving 9 bases between them. The CDR3 DNA sequence: TGCAGTGCCTTAGCCGCGAACACTGAAGCTTTCTTT. It yields the protein CSALAANTEAFF.